This T cell receptor (beta chain) was sequenced in a study of T-cell memory formation after mild COVID-19. It was 5'RACE with constant-segment primers that produced the TCR alpha and TCR beta cDNA libraries, which carried sample barcodes and UMIs. TCRdb re-analysed the 5' RACE reads in MiXCR, keeping a single row per CDR3 protein. This table has a few hundred thousand distinct CDR3 sequences, 15% to 20% appearing once. In the case of this clonotype: The antigen remains unidentified.

V was clipped by 2 bases and J by 6 bases; unmatched bases: 4. The CDR3 length is 14 residues. Germline CDR1 reads SEHNR; CDR2 reads FQNEAQ (reference sequence). Findings and caveats of the study: CD4+ clones that contracted lay mainly in CM and EM; CD8+ ones lay in EMRA.

This TCR was recovered from a man aged 18 to 29 who had mild COVID-19 (a few samples of this study predate the infection). Cell type and time point are not known. V is TRBV7-9 and J is TRBJ2-3, with 8 bases that match TRBD1. The sample taken for sequencing was PBMCs or a T cell subset sorted from them (not recorded which). DNA of the CDR3: TGTGCCAGCAGCTTATTCAGGGGGCGGGATACGCAGTATTTT. Its translation: CASSLFRGRDTQYF.